The text below deals with one T cell receptor beta chain. Its specificity is unknown. Data came from immunoSEQ multiplex PCR; TCRdb stores just in-frame clones and leaves some out. This table holds about 130,000 clones, over 80% found once. These data originate in a study of T cell responses to AZD1222 COVID-19 vaccine. Study summary: Second-dose groups at about 4 or about 12 weeks were pooled.

Study-wide results and caveats: Seropositive AZD1222 recipients at baseline numbered only 6 or 7. Vaccine-related CD4 TCRs covered spike, predominating at 160-218 and 743-854.

Trimming shortened V by 6 bases and J by 4 bases, and 12 bases separated the two germline ends. The CDR3 sequence is 13 residues long. Germline V CDR1 and CDR2: LNHDA, SQIVND (reference sequence). The source material was peripheral blood, sampled on day 0 of AZD1222 vaccination. This sequence joins TRBV19 and TRBJ2-5; D tentatively fits TRBD1 or TRBD2 (5 bases each). The clonotype was recovered from an adult in good health. CDR3 nucleotide sequence: TGTGCCAGTAGGAAGCCAGGGACAGAGACCCAGTACTTC. Its protein is CASRKPGTETQYF.